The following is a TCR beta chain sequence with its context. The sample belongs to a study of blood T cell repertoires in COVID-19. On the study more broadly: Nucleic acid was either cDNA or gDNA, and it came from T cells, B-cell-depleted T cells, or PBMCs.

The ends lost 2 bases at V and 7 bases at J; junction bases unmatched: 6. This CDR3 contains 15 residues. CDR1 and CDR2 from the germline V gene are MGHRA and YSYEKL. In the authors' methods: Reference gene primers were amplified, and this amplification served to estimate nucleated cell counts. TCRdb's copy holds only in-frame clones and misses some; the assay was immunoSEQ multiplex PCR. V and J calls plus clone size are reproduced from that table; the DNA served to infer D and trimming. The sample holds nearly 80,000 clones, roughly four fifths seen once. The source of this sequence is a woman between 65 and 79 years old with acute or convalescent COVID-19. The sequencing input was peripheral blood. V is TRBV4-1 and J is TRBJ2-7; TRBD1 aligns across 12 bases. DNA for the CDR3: TGCGCCAGCAGCCAACCGGGACAGGGGGCGGGGGAGCAGTACTTC. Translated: CASSQPGQGAGEQYF.